Listed below are T cell receptor beta chains from one sample, sequenced in a study of T cell responses to AZD1222 COVID-19 vaccine. This table comes from immunoSEQ multiplex PCR, and its TCRdb copy is limited to in-frame clones, with some not included. This sample has around 120,000 clones, with 88% found just once. The sample here was peripheral blood, taken 28 days after the second AZD1222 dose. The receptors stem from an adult who received the AZD1222 COVID-19 vaccine. Each CDR3 is given with its conserved first and last residue. Each record gives: D gene, V gene, clone size, J gene, CDR3 DNA, CDR3 protein. D genes are given only for firm matches. Only some rows state a clone size, as once, few, many or a class for expanded clones.

.	TRBV5-1	.	TRBJ1-2	TGCGCCAGCAGCTTGGTGGAGGCCTATGGCTACACCTTC	CASSLVEAYGYTF
.	TRBV10-3	.	TRBJ2-5	TGTGCCATCAGTGGTGCATTCCAAGAGACCCAGTACTTC	CAISGAFQETQYF
.	TRBV28	.	TRBJ1-5	TGTGCCGCGCTCCGATCCGGGGGTCATCAGCCCCAGCATTTT	CAALRSGGHQPQHF
.	TRBV7-9	.	TRBJ2-2	TGTGCCAGCAGCTCTAGCGCCGGGGAGCTGTTTTTT	CASSSSAGELFF
.	TRBV7-9	.	TRBJ2-3	TGTGCCAGCAGCCCCGGCACAGATACGCAGTATTTT	CASSPGTDTQYF
.	TRBV3-1/TRBV3-2	.	TRBJ2-7	TGTGCCAGCAGCCCTCTACGCGGATCGACCTACGAGCAGTACTTC	CASSPLRGSTYEQYF
.	TRBV2	.	TRBJ2-1	TGTGCCAGCAGGGAATCCTCCTACAATGAGCAGTTCTTC	CASRESSYNEQFF
TRBD2	TRBV6-5	few	TRBJ2-4	TGTGCCAGCAGTTACTCCGCGGGAGGGGATGGCATTCAGTACTTC	CASSYSAGGDGIQYF
TRBD1	TRBV7-9	.	TRBJ2-7	TGTGCCAGCACCCGAGCCGGGACAGGGTACCAATACGAGCAGTACTTC	CASTRAGTGYQYEQYF
TRBD2	TRBV11-3	.	TRBJ2-2	TGTGCCAGCAGCCACCCTGGCCTAGCGGGTAGGGCCGGGGAGCTGTTTTTT	CASSHPGLAGRAGELFF
.	TRBV9	.	TRBJ2-7	TGTGCCAGCAGCAGTAGTGGGGGCGAGCAGTACTTC	CASSSSGGEQYF
.	TRBV19	.	TRBJ1-2	TGTGCCAGTATAGGCGGCAGAACTAACTATGGCTACACCTTC	CASIGGRTNYGYTF
TRBD1	TRBV3-1/TRBV3-2	.	TRBJ2-1	TGTGCCAGCAGCCAAGATCTGGACAGGACATACAATGAGCAGTTCTTC	CASSQDLDRTYNEQFF
TRBD2	TRBV7-8	.	TRBJ2-1	TGTGCCAGCAGCTTGGTCGAGGGGCTAGCGGCTGAGCAGTTCTTC	CASSLVEGLAAEQFF
.	TRBV4-3	.	TRBJ1-2	TGCGCCAGCAGCCAAGGTAGACTTAACTATGGCTACACCTTC	CASSQGRLNYGYTF
.	TRBV27	.	TRBJ2-6	TGTGCCAGCAGTGCCAAGGGGCTTGGGGCCAACGTCCTGACTTTC	CASSAKGLGANVLTF
.	TRBV27	.	TRBJ1-1	TGTGCCAGCAGTCAGCGGGTCGTGAACACTGAAGCTTTCTTT	CASSQRVVNTEAFF
.	TRBV19	.	TRBJ1-2	TGTGCCAGTAGCGGACGGGGGAGCAACTATGGCTACACCTTC	CASSGRGSNYGYTF
.	TRBV13	.	TRBJ2-5	TGTGCCAGCAGCTTACAAGAGACCCAGTACTTC	CASSLQETQYF
.	TRBV28	few	TRBJ1-5	TGTGCCAGCAGTTTCCGCGGGAGCAATCAGCCCCAGCATTTT	CASSFRGSNQPQHF
TRBD1	TRBV10-3	.	TRBJ2-1	TGTGCCATCAGTGAGAACCTGTCAGGGGGCGGCCACAATGAGCAGTTCTTC	CAISENLSGGGHNEQFF
.	TRBV10-2	few	TRBJ2-1	TGCGCCAGCAATGACGGAGGCTCCTACAATGAGCAGTTCTTC	CASNDGGSYNEQFF
TRBD1	TRBV27	.	TRBJ2-5	TGTGCCAGCCCTCCCCTCCCCCGGGACAGGGAAGAGACCCAGTACTTC	CASPPLPRDREETQYF
.	TRBV4-3	.	TRBJ2-6	TGCGCCAGCAGCCAGGGAGGTGAGGGCACCTCTGGGGCCAACGTCCTGACTTTC	CASSQGGEGTSGANVLTF
.	TRBV7-8	.	TRBJ1-2	TGTGCCAGCAGCCCAGAGGGGCAGTCTCCCTATGGCTACACCTTC	CASSPEGQSPYGYTF
.	TRBV12-2	.	TRBJ2-7	TGTGCAAGTCGCCGATTTGGGCTAGCGGGACCTGACTACGAGCAGTACTTC	CASRRFGLAGPDYEQYF
.	TRBV7-2	.	TRBJ1-2	TGTGCCAGCAGCGCACAGGGATTCTATGGCTACACCTTC	CASSAQGFYGYTF
.	TRBV7-3	.	TRBJ2-3	TGTGCCAGCAGCTTCGGGTCCCCCGGGGATACGCAGTATTTT	CASSFGSPGDTQYF
.	TRBV9	.	TRBJ2-7	TGTGCCAGCAGCACGGGACTCTCAGCGATATACGAGCAGTACTTC	CASSTGLSAIYEQYF
.	TRBV7-6	.	TRBJ1-1	TGTGCCAGCAGCTTAATCGGGGGTCCCTATGACACTGAAGCTTTCTTT	CASSLIGGPYDTEAFF